A selection of T cell receptor beta chains follows, all from one sample in a study of blood T cell repertoires in COVID-19. The assay was immunoSEQ multiplex PCR, and TCRdb's table has in-frame clones only and misses some. The sample lists 65,000 to 95,000 clones, approximately 91% seen once, with around 10% in the top ten. The sequenced sample was peripheral blood. The receptors originated from a man aged 70 or older with active or convalescent COVID-19. Both conserved end residues are trimmed from each CDR3.

TRBV19	ASPGDRGPSEAF
TRBV5-1	ASSLARGGTLEQY
TRBV15	ATSRGGGLSYEQY
TRBV5-4	ASSMAPAGNSPLH
TRBV6-2/TRBV6-3	ASSRPPGQVPNEQF
TRBV6-6	ASRGRGTDTQY
TRBV7-9	ASSLGGQGGQPQH
TRBV19	ASSMSGTAYEQY
TRBV30	AWSVHRVGNTIY
TRBV11-2	ASSIGSGQGMDEQY
TRBV24-1	ATSDPTVRQEMYQETQY
TRBV5-4	ASSRDSRDTQY
TRBV10-3	AISAPDRAGNTIY
TRBV15	ATSRGGTGQYYGYT
TRBV12-3/TRBV12-4	ASSLGFGYGYT
TRBV29-1	SAEGGGADVVTQY
TRBV19	ASRTGGAEAF
TRBV5-4	ASSSSTTLSYEQY
TRBV29-1	SARTVNTIY
TRBV4-3	ASSQDLVARGTEAF
TRBV30	AWSVTGSKNTEAF
TRBV3-1/TRBV3-2	ASSLSSGGAYNEQF
TRBV5-6	ASSPVGYWEHTEAF
TRBV7-9	ASSLSTGTEQY
TRBV18	ASSLGQLNTGELF
TRBV2	ASRGQEGPNTEAF
TRBV6-5	ASSYNPTGLAEAF
TRBV24-1	ATSPGVLSYNEQF
TRBV9	ASSVGGQGAGNTIY
TRBV6-6	ASSYPNRDSPRPQH
TRBV5-1	ASSLAGGRYGYT
TRBV29-1	SVGEGAYGYT
TRBV24-1	ATRGGNTGELF
TRBV6-5	ASNDRGYQPQH
TRBV19	ASSISLGTASYEQY
TRBV7-8	ASSLGLAGALGSWNEQF
TRBV4-2	ASSPESGRPQH
TRBV27	ASSFRLAGGPGISEQF
TRBV5-4	ASSRDRGNNQPQH
TRBV29-1	SVGPGGSETQY
TRBV2	ASSEPHSWETQY
TRBV4-1	ASSQESQGYSNQPQH
TRBV5-1	ASSLGAGRRTDTQY
TRBV13	ASSLGAGTGSAYNSPLH
TRBV4-2	ASSPMKDSGMNTEAF
TRBV24-1	ATSDIGIRQF
TRBV30	AWSEAGLGFRTEAF